This T cell receptor (beta chain) was identified during a study of blood T cell repertoires in COVID-19. On the study more broadly: The samples span acute and convalescent COVID-19 from the United States, Italy and Spain. Sources were T cells, B-cell-depleted T cells, or PBMCs; the material itself was cDNA or gDNA.

V was pared by 1 base and J by 2 bases, with 5 bases of the junction left unmatched. The CDR3 has 16 residues. The germline V gene has CDR1 KGHSH and CDR2 LQKENI. Only in-frame clones appear in the TCRdb table, and some are missing; sequencing was by immunoSEQ multiplex PCR. The sample shows 85,000 or so clones, around 86% of them seen only once. J is TRBJ2-1 and V is TRBV18; TRBD2 matches at 7 bases. This sequence was found in a middle-aged man with active or convalescent COVID-19. Sequenced material: peripheral blood. The CDR3 protein is CASSPQGGGTYNEQFF. CDR3 DNA sequence: TGTGCCAGCTCACCACAGGGCGGGGGTACCTACAATGAGCAGTTCTTC. The full variable domain, completed using reference TRBV18 and TRBJ2-1, is NAGVMQNPRHLVRRRGQEARLRCSPMKGHSHVYWYRQLPEEGLKFMVYLQKENIIDESGMPKERFSAEFPKEGPSILRIQQVVRGDSAAYFCASSPQGGGTYNEQFFGPGTRLTVL.